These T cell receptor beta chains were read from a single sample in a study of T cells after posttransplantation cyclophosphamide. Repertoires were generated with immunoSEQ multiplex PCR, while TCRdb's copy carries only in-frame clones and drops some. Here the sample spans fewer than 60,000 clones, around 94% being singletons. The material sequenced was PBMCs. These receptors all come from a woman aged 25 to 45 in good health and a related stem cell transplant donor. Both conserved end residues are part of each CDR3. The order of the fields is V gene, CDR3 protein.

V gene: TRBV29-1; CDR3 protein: CSVVRNTGELFF
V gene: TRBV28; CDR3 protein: CASSLPASGGENTDTQYF
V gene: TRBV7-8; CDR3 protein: CASNVQGVQETQYF
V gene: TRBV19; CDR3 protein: CASSITGQGSEAFF
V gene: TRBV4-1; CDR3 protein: CASSKRGGNEQFF
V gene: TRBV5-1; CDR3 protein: CASSLESRGREQYF
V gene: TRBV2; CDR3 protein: CAIPVNTGLAGTDTQYF
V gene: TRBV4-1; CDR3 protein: CASSRTRVDEQYF
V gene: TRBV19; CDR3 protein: CASNFAGGAFF
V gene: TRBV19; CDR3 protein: CASRGTVNTEAFF
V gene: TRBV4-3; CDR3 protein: CASSQAGGRNEQFF
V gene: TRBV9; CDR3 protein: CASSIGTGMNIQYF
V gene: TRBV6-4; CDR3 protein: CASSEGTTGGDEQFF
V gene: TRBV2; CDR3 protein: CASSETSGGSGTQYF
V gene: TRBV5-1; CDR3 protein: CASSFLTGGNEKLFF
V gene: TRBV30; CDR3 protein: CAWTPGQGRAFF
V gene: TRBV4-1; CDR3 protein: CASSQLAGLAGAREQFF